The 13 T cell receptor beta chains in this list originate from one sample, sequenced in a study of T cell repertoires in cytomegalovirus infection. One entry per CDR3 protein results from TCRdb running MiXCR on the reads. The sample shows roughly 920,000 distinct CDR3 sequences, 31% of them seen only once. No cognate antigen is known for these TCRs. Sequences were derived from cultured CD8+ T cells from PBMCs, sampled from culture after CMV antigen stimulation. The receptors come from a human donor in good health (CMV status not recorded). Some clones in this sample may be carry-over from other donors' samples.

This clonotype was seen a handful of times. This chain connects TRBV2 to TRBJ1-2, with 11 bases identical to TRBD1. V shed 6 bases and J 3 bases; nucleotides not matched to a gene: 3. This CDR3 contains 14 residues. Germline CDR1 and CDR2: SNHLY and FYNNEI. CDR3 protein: CASRSGQGDYGYTF. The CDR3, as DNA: TGTGCCAGCAGGTCGGGACAGGGGGACTATGGCTACACCTTC.

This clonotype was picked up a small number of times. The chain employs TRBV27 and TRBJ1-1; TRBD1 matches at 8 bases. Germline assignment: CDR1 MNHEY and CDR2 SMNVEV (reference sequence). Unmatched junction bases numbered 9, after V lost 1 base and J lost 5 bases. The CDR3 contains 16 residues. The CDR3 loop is CASSLYPQGANTEAFF. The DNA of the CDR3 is TGTGCCAGCAGTTTATATCCCCAGGGGGCAAATACTGAAGCTTTCTTT.

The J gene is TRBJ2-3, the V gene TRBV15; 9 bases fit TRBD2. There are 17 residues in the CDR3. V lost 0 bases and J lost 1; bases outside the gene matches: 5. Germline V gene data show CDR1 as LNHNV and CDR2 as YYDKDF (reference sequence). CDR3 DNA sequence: TGTGCCACCAGCAGAGAGAAAGCGGGGGGCCGCACAGATACGCAGTATTTT. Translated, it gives CATSREKAGGRTDTQYF.

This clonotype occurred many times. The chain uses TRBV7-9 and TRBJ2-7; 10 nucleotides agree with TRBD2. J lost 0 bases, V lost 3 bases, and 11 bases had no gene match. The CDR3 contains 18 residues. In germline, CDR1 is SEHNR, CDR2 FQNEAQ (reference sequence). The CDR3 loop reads CASSFGWLAGESSYEQYF. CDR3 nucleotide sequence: TGTGCCAGCAGCTTTGGTTGGCTAGCGGGGGAAAGCTCCTACGAGCAGTACTTC.

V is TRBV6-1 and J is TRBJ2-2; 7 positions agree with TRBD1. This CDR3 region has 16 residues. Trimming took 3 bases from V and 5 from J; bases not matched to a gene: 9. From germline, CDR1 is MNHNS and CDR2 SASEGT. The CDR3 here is CASSDGQASRTGELFF. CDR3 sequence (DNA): TGTGCCAGCAGTGACGGACAGGCCTCCCGGACCGGGGAGCTGTTTTTT.

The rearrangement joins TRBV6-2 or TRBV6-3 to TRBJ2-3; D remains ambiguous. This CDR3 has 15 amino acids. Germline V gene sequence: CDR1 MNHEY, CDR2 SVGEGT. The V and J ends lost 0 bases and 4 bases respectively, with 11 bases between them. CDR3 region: CASSYSNEVADTQYF. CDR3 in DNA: TGTGCCAGCAGTTACTCGAACGAGGTCGCAGATACGCAGTATTTT.

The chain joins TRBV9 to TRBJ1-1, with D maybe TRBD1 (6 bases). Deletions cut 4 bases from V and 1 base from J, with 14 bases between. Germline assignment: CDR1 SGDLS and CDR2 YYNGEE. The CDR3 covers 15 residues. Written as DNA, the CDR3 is TGTGCCAGCAGCTACAAAGGAGGGGGGAACACTGAAGCTTTCTTT. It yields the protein CASSYKGGGNTEAFF.

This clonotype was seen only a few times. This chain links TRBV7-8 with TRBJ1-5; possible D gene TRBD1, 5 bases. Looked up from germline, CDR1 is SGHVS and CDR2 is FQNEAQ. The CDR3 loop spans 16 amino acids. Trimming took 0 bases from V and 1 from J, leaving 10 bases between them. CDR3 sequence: CASSLAVGASNQPQHF. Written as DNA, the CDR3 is TGTGCCAGCAGCTTAGCGGTAGGGGCGAGCAATCAGCCCCAGCATTTT.

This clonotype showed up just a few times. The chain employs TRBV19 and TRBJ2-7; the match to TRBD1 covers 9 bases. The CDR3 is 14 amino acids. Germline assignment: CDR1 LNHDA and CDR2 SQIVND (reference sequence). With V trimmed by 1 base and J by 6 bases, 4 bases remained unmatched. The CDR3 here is CASSIGVQGAEQYF. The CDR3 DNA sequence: TGTGCCAGTAGTATAGGGGTACAGGGGGCCGAGCAGTACTTC.

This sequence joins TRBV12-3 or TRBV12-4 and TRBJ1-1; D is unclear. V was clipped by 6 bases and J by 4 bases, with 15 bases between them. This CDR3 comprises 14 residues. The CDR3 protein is CASRMDGLSTEAFF. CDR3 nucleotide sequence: TGTGCCAGCAGGATGGACGGACTGAGCACTGAAGCTTTCTTT.

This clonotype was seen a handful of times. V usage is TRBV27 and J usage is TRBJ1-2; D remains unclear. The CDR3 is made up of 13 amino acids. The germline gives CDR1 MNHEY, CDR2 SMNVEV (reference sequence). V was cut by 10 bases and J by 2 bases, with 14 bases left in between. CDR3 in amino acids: CATRRGINYGYTF. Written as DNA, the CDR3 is TGTGCCACCCGACGGGGAATAAACTATGGCTACACCTTC.

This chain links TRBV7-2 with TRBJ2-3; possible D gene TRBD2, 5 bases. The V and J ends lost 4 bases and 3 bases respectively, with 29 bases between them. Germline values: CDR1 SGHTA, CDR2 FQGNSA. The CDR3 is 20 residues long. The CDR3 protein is CASSSVDLLVAHYKTDTQYF. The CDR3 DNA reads TGTGCCAGCAGCTCCGTCGACCTGCTGGTAGCGCATTATAAGACAGATACGCAGTATTTT.

CDR3 nucleotide sequence: TGCGCCAGCAGCCAACGGGAGATAGTGGACAATGAGCAGTTCTTC. Translated, it gives CASSQREIVDNEQFF. The rearrangement joins TRBV4-1 to TRBJ2-1, with D perhaps matching TRBD2 (6 bases). The CDR3 runs 15 residues. CDR1 is MGHRA, CDR2 YSYEKL, per germline. V was cut by 2 bases and J by 5 bases, with 13 bases left in between.